These 10 T cell receptor beta chains were sequenced from one sample in a study of OX40 agonist ivuxolimab in advanced cancers. Produced via immunoSEQ multiplex PCR; TCRdb's table is partial and in-frame only. The sample includes roughly 20,000 clones, roughly 80% of them seen just once. The material sequenced was CD4+ or CD8+ T cells sorted from blood, taken in a trial of the OX40 agonist ivuxolimab. The receptors come from an adult with an advanced solid tumor such as melanoma, head and neck, liver or kidney cancer.

The rearrangement joins TRBV20-1 to TRBJ1-3; D not certain. This CDR3 is 11 amino acids long. Germline V gene data show CDR1 as DFQATT and CDR2 as SNEGSKA (reference sequence). Trimming took 7 bases from V and 1 from J, leaving 5 bases between them. CDR3 sequence reads: CSGGSGNTIYF. The CDR3 DNA reads as TGCAGTGGGGGATCTGGAAACACCATATATTTT.

V gene TRBV27 combines with J gene TRBJ1-1, with a tentative D call TRBD1 (5 bases). The CDR3 is 16 residues long. Germline V lookup: CDR1 MNHEY, CDR2 SMNVEV (reference sequence). V was trimmed by 0 bases and J by 3 bases, leaving 14 bases between them. The CDR3, as DNA: TGTGCCAGCAGTTTATCCGGGACTCCCGGGTACACTGAAGCTTTCTTT. The encoded protein is CASSLSGTPGYTEAFF.

The V gene is TRBV5-1, the J gene TRBJ1-1; tentatively, D is TRBD1 (5 bases). V was pared by 4 bases and J by 3 bases, with 13 bases between. Germline loops: CDR1 SGHRS, CDR2 YFSETQ. CDR3 length equals 14 residues. In DNA, the CDR3 is TGCGCCAGCAGCCAAGGGGTCGGGGACACTGAAGCTTTCTTT. It translates to CASSQGVGDTEAFF.

V gene TRBV19 combines with J gene TRBJ2-5, with a possible D match to TRBD1 (6 bases). Germline loops: CDR1 LNHDA, CDR2 SQIVND (reference sequence). The V and J ends lost 5 bases and 1 base respectively, with 14 bases between them. The CDR3 is made up of 15 amino acids. The CDR3 DNA reads TGTGCCAGTAGTCGGGGACAAAGATTCCAAGAGACCCAGTACTTC. Translating gives CASSRGQRFQETQYF. Variable domain in full (rest from reference TRBV19 and TRBJ2-5): DGGITQSPKYLFRKEGQNVTLSCEQNLNHDAMYWYRQDPGQGLRLIYYSQIVNDFQKGDIAEGYSVSREKKESFPLTVTSAQKNPTAFYLCASSRGQRFQETQYFGPGTRLLVL.

J is TRBJ1-5 and V is TRBV2; D uncertain. This CDR3 contains 13 residues. Per the germline V gene, CDR1 is SNHLY and CDR2 is FYNNEI. V lost 5 bases and J lost 5, with 10 bases in between. The CDR3 sequence is CASSLGRYQPQHF. DNA for the CDR3: TGTGCCAGCAGTTTAGGGAGATATCAGCCCCAGCATTTT.

The chain uses TRBV18 and TRBJ2-7; maybe TRBD1 (6 bases). Per the germline V gene, CDR1 is KGHSH and CDR2 is LQKENI. CDR3 length: 15 amino acids. V lost 0 bases, J lost 5 bases, and 14 bases lay in between. The CDR3 nucleotides are TGTGCCAGCTCACCACCGAGCAGGGGCCGGGACGAGCAGTACTTC. Encoded protein: CASSPPSRGRDEQYF.

The J gene is TRBJ2-7, the V gene TRBV19; D not resolved. The ends were cut back, 6 bases at V and 2 bases at J, with 11 bases in the middle. Germline V gives CDR1 LNHDA, CDR2 SQIVND (reference sequence). CDR3 length: 13 residues. The CDR3 nucleotides are TGTGCCAGTAGCCCCGGGCAAACCTACGAGCAGTACTTC. Protein sequence: CASSPGQTYEQYF.

This clone has just a few counts. J is TRBJ1-2 and V is TRBV10-3; 10 bases agree with TRBD1. With V trimmed by 10 bases and J by 13 bases, 9 bases remained unmatched. CDR3 size: 11 residues. Looked up from germline, CDR1 is ENHRY and CDR2 is SYGVKD. CDR3 protein: CATHRTGGFTF. CDR3 nucleotide sequence: TGTGCCACCCATCGGACAGGGGGTTTCACCTTC.

This chain connects TRBV28 to TRBJ2-7, with D uncertain. The CDR3 loop spans 13 amino acids. Germline V gene lookup returns CDR1 MDHEN and CDR2 SYDVKM. V lost 4 bases and J lost 3, with 10 bases in between. Here the CDR3 reads CASSWVQNYEQYF. The CDR3 DNA reads TGTGCCAGCAGTTGGGTCCAAAACTACGAGCAGTACTTC.

J is TRBJ2-7 and V is TRBV2; TRBD1 agrees at 8 bases. Trimming at V came to 5 bases and at J to 12 bases, leaving 6 bases not matched to a gene. CDR3 size: 11 residues. In germline, CDR1 is SNHLY, CDR2 FYNNEI. The chain's CDR3 is CASSFGQGGYF. CDR3 coding DNA: TGTGCCAGCAGTTTCGGACAGGGCGGGTACTTC. Full variable domain (missing parts from reference TRBV2 and TRBJ2-7): EPEVTQTPSHQVTQMGQEVILRCVPISNHLYFYWYRQILGQKVEFLVSFYNNEISEKSEIFDDQFSVERPDGSNFTLKIRSTKLEDSAMYFCASSFGQGGYFGPGTRLTVT.